The source of this T cell receptor (beta chain) is a study of human T cells and chemical hapten exposure. The V end was cut by 2 bases, the J end by 6 bases, with 13 bases between. CDR3 size: 15 residues. From germline, CDR1 is KGHSH and CDR2 LQKENI. Sample time point: pre-sensitization, week 0. This sample's treatment: therapeutic diphenylcyclopropenone sensitization with weekly scalp DPC. Patches went on only after blood had been drawn each time. Alopecia patients, 18 to 70 years old and DPC-suitable, served as donors. Unfractionated whole blood was the source from which total RNA was extracted. Individual cDNA molecules (in the library) carried attached unique molecular identifiers. TCRdb re-called the RACE reads through MiXCR, storing one row per CDR3 protein. The sample records approximately 77,000 distinct CDR3 sequences, 11% to 15% being singletons.

Material: whole blood, obtained in connection with sensitization to the hapten diphenylcyclopropenone (DPC). The chain is built from TRBV18 and TRBJ1-4, with D unclear. The sequence came from a woman in her 50s with alopecia areata. Some clones in this sample may be carry-over from other donors' samples. The CDR3 bases are TGTGCCAGCTCACCAAGGAGGTCGAAAGATGAAAAACTGTTTTTT. Translation: CASSPRRSKDEKLFF.